This TCR beta chain stems from a study of patients and donors after allogeneic stem cell transplantation. Germline V gives CDR1 SGHDT, CDR2 YYEEEE. The CDR3 is made up of 12 amino acids. Trimming cost V 7 bases and J 5 bases; bases outside gene matches: 6. MiXCR, run by TCRdb on the RT-PCR reads, gives a single entry per CDR3 protein. The repertoire consists of about 960,000 distinct CDR3 sequences, with about 20% occurring once and the leading ten covering around 6%. This sequence joins TRBV5-6 and TRBJ2-7, with 7 nucleotides matching TRBD1. The sequenced sample consisted of blood, either unsorted or a sorted T cell fraction (not recorded which). The source is a human donor who was either an allogeneic HSCT recipient or a stem cell or donor lymphocyte infusion donor (not recorded which). It is not recorded whose cells these are; they may come from a transplant donor. The CDR3 nucleotides are TGTGCCAGCGGTCAGACAGGGAACGAGCAGTACTTC. Its translation: CASGQTGNEQYF.